The subject of this entry is one TCR beta chain. Its matching antigen is unknown. Time point indicated: baseline pretreatment blood. Treatment meaning: 15 Gy SBRT to primary tumor, nephrectomy 4 weeks later. Serial blood draws occurred at baseline and 2 and 4 weeks post-SBRT. The tumor was a clear cell renal cell carcinoma. Germline values: CDR1 SGHTA, CDR2 FQGNSA. The CDR3 totals 14 residues. J was trimmed by 1 base and V by 6 bases; bases with no gene match: 4. Assay: immunoSEQ multiplex PCR; the TCRdb copy retains only in-frame clones and omits some. Here the sample spans about 150,000 clones, 88% being singletons. The source of the sample is a study of radiation and T cells in renal cell carcinoma. For the study at large: Nephrectomy followed 15 Gy stereotactic body radiation by 4 weeks.

Overall study results and limits: Top tumor clonotypes rose in blood 2 weeks post-radiation, then contracted.

The rearrangement links TRBV7-2 to TRBJ2-5; 8 bases fit TRBD1. The TCR originated in a woman aged 70-85 years with renal cell carcinoma. Sample: blood, taken from a patient whose treatment included radiotherapy and nephrectomy. The CDR3 is CASRVTGGQETQYF. CDR3 nucleotide sequence: TGTGCCAGCAGGGTCACAGGGGGCCAAGAGACCCAGTACTTC.